Included here is one T cell receptor beta chain sequence, with context. What it binds is not known. TCR alpha and TCR beta cDNA libraries carrying sample barcodes and UMIs came from 5'RACE with constant-segment primers. One entry per CDR3 protein, called by TCRdb with MiXCR from the 5' RACE reads. Of 250,000 to 300,000 distinct CDR3 sequences listed, 8% to 10% are singletons. The data are from a study of T-cell memory formation after mild COVID-19. The study, taken as a whole, reports: Contracting CD4+ clones lay largely in CM and EM, with CD8+ ones residing in EMRA. Clones contracting day 15 to 85 were balanced CD4/CD8; later expanders leaned CD4+.

Germline-derived CDR1 and CDR2 are LGHDT and YNNKEL (reference sequence). The V end was cut by 4 bases, the J end by 4 bases, with 13 bases between. This CDR3 comprises 14 residues. The chain employs TRBV3-1 and TRBJ1-2, with D unclear. The clonotype originates from a man between 18 and 35 years old who had mild COVID-19 (a few samples of this study predate the infection). Cell type and time point are not known. Sample: PBMCs or a T cell subset sorted from them (not recorded which). This chain's CDR3 is CASSPPTVLYGYTF. CDR3 sequence (DNA): TGTGCCAGCAGCCCCCCGACGGTACTCTATGGCTACACCTTC.